This TCR beta chain was captured by sequencing in a study of T cell responses to AZD1222 COVID-19 vaccine. Overall study context: Some second doses came at about 4 weeks and others at about 12 weeks; these were pooled. General study results and limits: Reports say nearly half of spike-specific TCRs go after unmutated variant regions.

Here immunoSEQ multiplex PCR was the method, and the copy in TCRdb shows in-frame clones only, minus some. This table has around 180,000 clones, 90% appearing once. Worth noting for this clone: What it binds is unknown.

V was trimmed by 8 bases and J by 5 bases, leaving 22 bases between them. Looked up from germline, CDR1 is SEHNR and CDR2 is FQNEAQ (reference sequence). CDR3 size: 15 residues. Source: peripheral blood, taken on day 0 of AZD1222 vaccination. The rearrangement joins TRBV7-9 to TRBJ2-7, with D possibly TRBD1 on 5 matching bases. This clonotype originated in an adult in good health. The CDR3 reads CASQTVPNAKDEQYF. The CDR3 coding sequence is TGTGCCAGCCAGACAGTCCCCAACGCTAAAGACGAGCAGTACTTC.